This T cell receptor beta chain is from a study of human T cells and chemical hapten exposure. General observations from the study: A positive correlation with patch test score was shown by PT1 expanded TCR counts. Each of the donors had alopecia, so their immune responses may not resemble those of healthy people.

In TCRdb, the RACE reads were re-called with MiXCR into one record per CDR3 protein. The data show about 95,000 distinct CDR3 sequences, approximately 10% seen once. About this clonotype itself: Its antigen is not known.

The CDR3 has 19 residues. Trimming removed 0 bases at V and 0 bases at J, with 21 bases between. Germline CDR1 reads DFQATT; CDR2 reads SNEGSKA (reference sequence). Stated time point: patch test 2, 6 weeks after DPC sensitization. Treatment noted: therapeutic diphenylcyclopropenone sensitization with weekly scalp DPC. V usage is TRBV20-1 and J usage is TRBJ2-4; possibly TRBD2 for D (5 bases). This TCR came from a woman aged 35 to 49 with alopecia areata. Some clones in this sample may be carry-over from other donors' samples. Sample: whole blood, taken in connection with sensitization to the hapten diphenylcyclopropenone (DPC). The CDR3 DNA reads TGCAGTGCTAGAGAGCCCGGGTTTTGGACGGACTTAGCCAAAAACATTCAGTACTTC. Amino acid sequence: CSAREPGFWTDLAKNIQYF.